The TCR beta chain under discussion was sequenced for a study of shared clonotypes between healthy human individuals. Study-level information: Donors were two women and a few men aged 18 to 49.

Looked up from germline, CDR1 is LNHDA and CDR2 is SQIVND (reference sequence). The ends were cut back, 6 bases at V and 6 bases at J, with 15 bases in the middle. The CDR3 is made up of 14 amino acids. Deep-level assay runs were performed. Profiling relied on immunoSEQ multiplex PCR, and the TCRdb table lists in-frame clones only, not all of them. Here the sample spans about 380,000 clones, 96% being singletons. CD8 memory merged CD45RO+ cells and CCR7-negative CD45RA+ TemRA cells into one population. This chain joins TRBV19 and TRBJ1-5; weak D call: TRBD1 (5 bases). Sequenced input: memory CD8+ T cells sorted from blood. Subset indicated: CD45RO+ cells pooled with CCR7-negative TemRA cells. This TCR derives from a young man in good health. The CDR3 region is CASSGRQYLQPQHF. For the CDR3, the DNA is TGTGCCAGTAGCGGCCGACAGTACCTTCAGCCCCAGCATTTT.